Listed below are T cell receptor beta chains from one sample, sequenced in a study of blood T cells in healthy people across ages. TCRdb fed the 5' RACE reads into MiXCR, producing one record per CDR3 protein. The sample has roughly 1,800,000 distinct CDR3 sequences; about 50% are singletons. Sequencing input: blood. These TCRs come from a woman aged 40 to 50 in good health. Each CDR3 is given with its conserved first and last residue.

>TRBV6-5|13
CASRGGSSRVEFF
>TRBV7-2|16
CASSPRSTNSYNEQFF
>TRBV27|14
CASGSQRGSHEQYF
>TRBV5-4|15
CASSFGAGRTDTQYF
>TRBV7-2|13
CASSKDRLETQYF
>TRBV6-6|14
CASSSGDRGNEQYF
>TRBV20-1|16
CSATFLVGGNPDTQYF
>TRBV20-1|17
CSAHNAPVTSSYNEQFF
>TRBV27|16
CASSRQGASSNQPQHF
>TRBV10-3|12
CAISVGTDTQYF
>TRBV7-2|14
CASSFQTGAAAQFF
>TRBV7-9|16
CASSPGWGQGSNEQFF
>TRBV7-9|14
CASSLGDHWGEQFF
>TRBV20-1|14
CSARPGRSNQPQHF